The 20 T cell receptor beta chains reported below all come from one sample, sequenced in a study of blood T cells in healthy people across ages. Next came a second PCR, run for about 7 to 12 cycles, which used a sample-barcoded 5' primer along with a J-beta primer mix. Each CDR3 protein is one row after TCRdb ran MiXCR on the 5' RACE reads. The sample yields about 1.4 million distinct CDR3 sequences, approximately 60% seen once. Input material: blood. These receptors were collected from a man aged 18 to 35 in good health.

As for this clonotype: Since a much larger clone is just one base distant, this may be a read error. The V and J genes are TRBV29-1 and TRBJ2-5, with 7 bases lining up with TRBD1. CDR1 is SQVTM and CDR2 is ANQGSEA in the germline V gene. This CDR3 has 12 residues. V trimming: 4 bases; J trimming: 2 bases; junction bases outside the gene matches: 1. CDR3 in DNA: TGCAGCGTTGTACAGGGGCAAGAGACCCAGTACTTC. Its protein product is CSVVQGQETQYF.

CDR3 protein: CATSDPGQGNSYEQYF. The CDR3 nucleotides read TGTGCCACCAGTGATCCGGGACAGGGAAACTCCTACGAGCAGTACTTC. The chain links TRBV24-1 to TRBJ2-7, with TRBD1 matching 9 bases. The CDR3 has 16 residues. V lost 3 bases and J lost 0; bases outside the gene matches: 5. In germline, CDR1 is KGHDR, CDR2 SFDVKD.

As for this clonotype: Germline and junction disagree at one end, which may indicate a read error. The rearrangement links TRBV11-2 to TRBJ2-1; 13 bases fit TRBD2. The germline gives CDR1 SGHAT, CDR2 FQNNGV. The CDR3 sequence is 16 residues long. The CDR3 DNA is TGTGCCAACAGCCCGGGACTAGCGGGGAACTACAATGAGCAGTTCTTC. This codes for CANSPGLAGNYNEQFF.

This clonotype was counted a few times. The chain combines TRBV10-3 with TRBJ2-7, with TRBD2 matching 10 bases. Germline CDR1 reads ENHRY; CDR2 reads SYGVKD. V gave up 10 bases and J gave up 3 bases; unmatched junction bases: 6. The CDR3 sequence is 13 residues long. The CDR3, as DNA: TGTGCCACCGCCGGGACTAGCGTCTACGAGCAGTACTTC. Translation gives CATAGTSVYEQYF.

CDR3 residues: CSAIRDFSYEQYF. Written as DNA, the CDR3 is TGCAGTGCTATCCGGGACTTCTCCTACGAGCAGTACTTC. The chain uses TRBV20-1 and TRBJ2-7, with TRBD2 as a possible D gene (6 bases). Deletions cut 4 bases from V and 0 bases from J, with 10 bases between. This CDR3 has 13 amino acids. Germline CDR1 and CDR2: DFQATT and SNEGSKA (reference sequence).

The V and J genes are TRBV10-3 and TRBJ2-2; D remains ambiguous. The CDR3 contains 11 residues. Germline V gene sequence: CDR1 ENHRY, CDR2 SYGVKD. Trimming pared 4 bases from V and 6 bases from J, leaving 3 bases between. The CDR3 protein is CAISAAGELFF. The DNA for the CDR3 is TGTGCCATCAGTGCCGCCGGGGAGCTGTTTTTT.

V gene TRBV21-1 combines with J gene TRBJ2-5; TRBD2, the table's D call, was not compared with the DNA. TRBV21-1 is an annotated pseudogene. The CDR3 loop spans 17 amino acids. The CDR3 reads CASSKQRLLGGNETQYF. CDR3 coding DNA: TGTGCCAGCAGCAAACAACGATTACTAGGTGGTAATGAGACCCAGTACTTC.

CDR3 amino acids: CASSPTGGWDYGYTF. DNA of the CDR3: TGTGCCAGCAGCCCTACAGGGGGTTGGGACTATGGCTACACCTTC. The genes are TRBV11-2 and TRBJ1-2; 8 bases fit TRBD1. Per the germline V gene, CDR1 is SGHAT and CDR2 is FQNNGV. This CDR3 contains 15 residues. V lost 5 bases and J lost 3; bases outside the gene matches: 8.

This chain uses TRBV29-1 with TRBJ2-3; 9 nucleotides agree with TRBD2. This CDR3 region has 15 residues. Germline V CDR1 and CDR2: SQVTM, ANQGSEA. V trimming: 5 bases; J trimming: 1 base; junction bases outside the gene matches: 7. CDR3 bases: TGCAGCGTTTACGAATGGACTAGCGGCACAGATACGCAGTATTTT. Encoded protein: CSVYEWTSGTDTQYF.

In this sample, this clonotype turned up a few times. The chain is built from TRBV5-5 and TRBJ2-3, with TRBD2 identical over 10 bases. V trimming: 4 bases; J trimming: 3 bases; junction bases outside the gene matches: 5. The CDR3 runs 15 residues. Germline-derived CDR1 and CDR2 are SGHKS and YYEKEE (reference sequence). The CDR3: CASSKTSGFTDTQYF. In DNA form, the CDR3 reads TGTGCCAGCAGCAAGACTAGCGGGTTTACAGATACGCAGTATTTT.

In nucleotides, the CDR3 is TGTGCCAGCAGCCTCAACGTGGCTAGCGGGGGGTATCTCTACGAGCAGTACTTC. Its translation is CASSLNVASGGYLYEQYF. This chain uses TRBV6-2 or TRBV6-3 with TRBJ2-7; 11 bases align to TRBD2. From germline, CDR1 is MNHEY and CDR2 SVGEGT. V was clipped by 6 bases and J by 3 bases; unmatched bases: 16. There are 18 residues in the CDR3.

This clonotype has just a few counts. The chain links TRBV4-1 to TRBJ2-1; tentatively, D is TRBD1 or TRBD2 (7 bases each). V dropped 8 bases and J dropped 7 bases, with 15 bases sitting between them. Germline lookup yields CDR1 MGHRA and CDR2 YSYEKL. This CDR3 region has 13 residues. The CDR3 spells CASGQGGWNEQFF. DNA for the CDR3: TGCGCCAGCGGGCAGGGGGGGTGGAATGAGCAGTTCTTC.

The V gene is TRBV12-3 or TRBV12-4, the J gene TRBJ2-5, with 9 bases that match TRBD1. The DNA matches TRBJ2-7 better at its end, which makes the J call doubtful. The CDR3 is made up of 13 amino acids. CDR3 DNA: TGTGCCAGCAATGTGGACAGGGGTTACGAGCAGTACTTC. Translated: CASNVDRGYEQYF.

The DNA of the CDR3 is TGTGCCAGCAGCCAAGTGACTCAAAGGGAGACCCAGTACTTC. Protein sequence: CASSQVTQRETQYF. This chain links TRBV3-1 with TRBJ2-5; D is uncertain. CDR3 length: 14 residues. Germline V CDR1 and CDR2: LGHDT, YNNKEL (reference sequence). Trimming pared 1 base from V and 5 bases from J, leaving 11 bases between.

This clonotype was detected only a few times. The chain recombines TRBV29-1 with TRBJ1-2; tentatively, D is TRBD1 (5 bases). The germline V gene encodes CDR1 SQVTM and CDR2 ANQGSEA. The CDR3 is 11 residues long. V lost 4 bases to trimming and J lost 7 bases, with 10 bases between them. The CDR3 loop is CSVVAGLGYTF. The CDR3 coding sequence is TGCAGCGTTGTGGCAGGGCTTGGCTACACCTTC.

This clonotype has only a few counts. The chain links TRBV20-1 to TRBJ2-4, with 8 positions matching TRBD2. This CDR3 spans 15 amino acids. CDR1 is DFQATT and CDR2 is SNEGSKA in the germline V gene (reference sequence). Trimming at V came to 8 bases and at J to 2 bases, leaving 11 bases not matched to a gene. The CDR3 DNA follows: TGCAGTAATCTAGAGCGGGGGCTGTCCAAAAACATTCAGTACTTC. Translating gives CSNLERGLSKNIQYF.

This clonotype has only a few counts. The rearrangement joins TRBV2 to TRBJ2-4; TRBD2 is a possible D gene (5 bases). Trimming took 7 bases from V and 6 from J, leaving 22 bases between them. Germline V gene lookup returns CDR1 SNHLY and CDR2 FYNNEI. This CDR3 is built from 16 residues. CDR3 bases: TGTGCCAGCAAAGTGGATCCGGGAAGGGTGGGAAACATTCAGTACTTC. This gives the protein CASKVDPGRVGNIQYF.

This clonotype was detected ten times or more. The rearrangement joins TRBV20-1 to TRBJ2-3, with D maybe TRBD1 (5 bases). Germline V lookup: CDR1 DFQATT, CDR2 SNEGSKA (reference sequence). V shed 4 bases and J shed 2 bases, with 13 bases lying between them. The CDR3 totals 14 residues. The CDR3 nucleotides read TGCAGTGCTACCCTGACAGAACACACAGATACGCAGTATTTT. Amino acid sequence: CSATLTEHTDTQYF.

The CDR3 bases are TGCAGTGCTCGCATGGGGGGGGAGACCCAGTACTTC. This gives the protein CSARMGGETQYF. The gene calls are TRBV20-1 and TRBJ2-7, with 7 bases that match TRBD2. The tail of the sequence fits TRBJ2-5 better, so the J call may be wrong. The germline gives CDR1 DFQATT, CDR2 SNEGSKA (reference sequence). The CDR3 loop spans 12 amino acids.

V usage is TRBV21-1 and J usage is TRBJ2-4; the table's D call, TRBD1, has no DNA check behind it. TRBV21-1 has pseudogene status. This CDR3 contains 22 residues. DNA for the CDR3: TGTGCCAGCAGCAAAGGAGGGGGTCCAGGGGGTAATACCCAGGAGAACAAAAACATTCGGTACTTC. This sequence encodes CASSKGGGPGGNTQENKNIRYF.